The rows below give T cell receptor beta chains drawn from one sample of a study of tumor-infiltrating T cells and Merkel cell polyomavirus. This table comes from immunoSEQ multiplex PCR, and its TCRdb copy is limited to in-frame clones, with some not included. The sample holds about 25,000 clones; about 90% are singletons and the top ten take around 2.8%. Sequencing was carried out using lymph node tissue. The origin of the receptors is a man aged 45-65 years with Merkel cell carcinoma. The CDR3 runs from the conserved cysteine through the conserved F or W. Fields, in order: V gene, clone size, J gene, D gene, CDR3 protein, CDR3 DNA. D genes are given only for firm matches. Size values are once, few and many counts, or a class for expanded clones, and some rows have none.

TRBV15,NA,TRBJ2-5,TRBD1,CATSSLLQGARETQYF,TGTGCCACCAGCAGCTTATTACAGGGGGCAAGAGAGACCCAGTACTTC
TRBV9,once,TRBJ2-1,TRBD2,CASSAWVAGDNEQFF,TGTGCCAGCAGCGCCTGGGTAGCGGGAGACAATGAGCAGTTCTTC
TRBV7-3,NA,TRBJ1-1,TRBD1,CASSLTARGTEAFF,TGTGCCAGCAGCTTAACGGCCAGGGGGACTGAAGCTTTCTTT
TRBV30,NA,TRBJ1-1,TRBD1,CAWSARQGVGAFF,TGTGCCTGGAGCGCGAGACAGGGGGTTGGGGCTTTCTTT
TRBV5-1,NA,TRBJ1-4,NA,CASSPGRQPGNEKLFF,TGCGCCAGCAGCCCAGGGAGGCAGCCGGGAAATGAAAAACTGTTTTTT
TRBV21-1,once,TRBJ2-1,NA,CASSKVGESTYNEQFF,TGTGCCAGCAGCAAAGTGGGCGAGTCTACCTACAATGAGCAGTTCTTC
TRBV28,NA,TRBJ2-7,TRBD1,CASSLLGTGGRGSYEQYF,TGTGCCAGCAGTTTATTAGGGACAGGGGGACGGGGCTCCTACGAGCAGTACTTC
TRBV6-5,NA,TRBJ1-1,NA,CASSYSNPSVDTEAFF,TGTGCCAGCAGTTACTCGAACCCCAGCGTGGACACTGAAGCTTTCTTT
TRBV4-1,NA,TRBJ2-7,NA,CASSNPAGNEQYF,TGCGCCAGCAGCAACCCAGCAGGGAACGAGCAGTACTTC
TRBV9,NA,TRBJ1-5,NA,CASSVGGLNNQPQHF,TGTGCCAGCAGCGTGGGGGGGTTGAACAATCAGCCCCAGCATTTT
TRBV28,NA,TRBJ2-7,NA,CASSLLSYEQYF,TGTGCCAGCAGTTTGCTCTCCTACGAGCAGTACTTC
TRBV28,NA,TRBJ1-3,TRBD1,CASSLQGADTIYF,TGTGCCAGCAGTCTCCAGGGGGCTGACACCATATATTTT
TRBV5-1,NA,TRBJ2-5,TRBD1,CASSLGTGVAETQYF,TGCGCCAGCAGCTTAGGGACAGGGGTTGCAGAGACCCAGTACTTC
TRBV14,NA,TRBJ2-7,NA,CASSLVDSSSYEQYF,TGTGCCAGCAGCCTGGTCGACAGCAGTTCCTACGAGCAGTACTTC
TRBV5-1,NA,TRBJ1-3,NA,CASSWSGESSGNTIYF,TGCGCCAGCAGCTGGTCAGGGGAAAGCTCTGGAAACACCATATATTTT
TRBV28,NA,TRBJ1-1,NA,CASSLNSEAFF,TGTGCCAGCAGCCTGAACAGTGAAGCTTTCTTT
TRBV11-2,NA,TRBJ2-7,NA,CASSLVSSGSLRGQYF,TGTGCCAGCAGCTTAGTGAGTAGCGGTTCCCTACGAGGGCAGTACTTC
TRBV4-2,NA,TRBJ2-7,TRBD2,CASSRGLAATYEQYF,TGTGCCAGCAGCCGGGGACTAGCGGCAACCTACGAGCAGTACTTC
TRBV6-1,NA,TRBJ1-5,TRBD1,CASRISDRGFQPQHF,TGTGCCAGCAGGATCTCGGACAGGGGATTTCAGCCCCAGCATTTT
TRBV5-1,NA,TRBJ2-7,TRBD2,CASSQGLAGAEQYF,TGCGCCAGCAGCCAGGGACTAGCGGGAGCCGAGCAGTACTTC
TRBV5-1,NA,TRBJ2-7,TRBD1,CASSLRQGQSSYEQYF,TGCGCCAGCAGCCTTAGACAGGGCCAGAGCTCCTACGAGCAGTACTTC
TRBV4-1,NA,TRBJ2-3,NA,CASSLVGRTDTQYF,TGCGCCAGCAGCCTCGTTGGGCGCACAGATACGCAGTATTTT
TRBV28,NA,TRBJ1-6,NA,CAILPGHNSPLHF,TGTGCCATCCTGCCTGGGCATAATTCACCCCTCCACTTT
TRBV5-4,NA,TRBJ2-1,NA,CASRPTGYNEQFF,TGTGCCAGCAGGCCGACTGGCTACAATGAGCAGTTCTTC
TRBV5-1,NA,TRBJ2-7,NA,CASSSAYEQYF,TGCGCCAGCAGCTCAGCCTACGAGCAGTACTTC
TRBV30,few,TRBJ2-7,TRBD1,CARGQGRYEQYF,TGTGCCAGAGGACAGGGAAGATACGAGCAGTACTTC
TRBV5-1,NA,TRBJ2-7,TRBD2,CASSPAGGSLYEQYF,TGCGCCAGCAGCCCGGCGGGGGGGTCACTATACGAGCAGTACTTC
TRBV9,NA,TRBJ2-2,TRBD2,CASSGGGNTGELFF,TGTGCCAGCAGCGGCGGGGGGAACACCGGGGAGCTGTTTTTT
TRBV19,NA,TRBJ1-1,NA,CASSPRGGTEAFF,TGTGCCAGTAGTCCACGAGGAGGGACTGAAGCTTTCTTT
TRBV13,NA,TRBJ1-1,NA,CASSPTPGDEAFF,TGTGCCAGCAGCCCGACCCCGGGAGATGAAGCTTTCTTT
TRBV5-1,once,TRBJ1-1,TRBD1,CASSLDRGGWVNTEAFF,TGCGCCAGCAGCTTGGACAGGGGAGGTTGGGTCAACACTGAAGCTTTCTTT
TRBV5-1,NA,TRBJ2-7,TRBD1,CASSLVTGDEQYF,TGCGCCAGCAGCTTGGTAACAGGGGACGAGCAGTACTTC
TRBV5-4,once,TRBJ2-7,TRBD2,CASSLDPAGGLKDEQYF,TGTGCCAGCAGCTTGGACCCAGCGGGGGGCCTAAAGGACGAGCAGTACTTC
TRBV5-8,NA,TRBJ1-2,NA,CASSFRGSGGYTF,TGTGCCAGCAGCTTTCGGGGGTCGGGTGGCTACACCTTC
TRBV4-3,NA,TRBJ2-1,NA,CASSREGGGPDNEQFF,TGCGCCAGCAGCCGGGAGGGCGGGGGCCCAGACAATGAGCAGTTCTTC
TRBV6-5,NA,TRBJ2-3,TRBD2,CASSFISGGDTDTQYF,TGTGCCAGCAGTTTCATTAGCGGGGGCGACACAGATACGCAGTATTTT
TRBV30,NA,TRBJ2-2,TRBD2,CAWSYGLAGELFF,TGTGCCTGGAGCTATGGACTAGCCGGGGAGCTGTTTTTT
TRBV7-2,NA,TRBJ2-1,TRBD2,CASSLRTSGSYEQFF,TGTGCCAGCAGCTTACGCACTAGCGGGAGCTATGAGCAGTTCTTC
TRBV7-9,once,TRBJ1-1,NA,CASNQGRTEAFF,TGTGCCAGCAACCAGGGGCGGACTGAAGCTTTCTTT
TRBV6-1,NA,TRBJ1-6,NA,CASSEVVTRSPLHF,TGTGCCAGCAGTGAAGTTGTCACGAGGTCACCCCTCCACTTT
TRBV11-2,once,TRBJ1-2,NA,CASSFGQRGYTF,TGTGCCAGCAGCTTTGGACAACGGGGCTACACCTTC
TRBV28,NA,TRBJ2-1,NA,CASSINVSPHNEQFF,TGTGCCAGCAGTATTAACGTCAGTCCACACAATGAGCAGTTCTTC
TRBV11-2,NA,TRBJ2-7,NA,CASSRTREPHYEQYF,TGTGCCAGCAGCCGTACACGGGAGCCCCACTACGAGCAGTACTTC
TRBV28,NA,TRBJ2-5,NA,CASSLNYAAQYF,TGTGCCAGCAGTTTAAACTATGCGGCCCAGTACTTC
TRBV5-6,few,TRBJ1-2,TRBD1,CASSPRQGYGYTF,TGTGCCAGCAGCCCACGACAGGGCTATGGCTACACCTTC
TRBV20-1,NA,TRBJ2-7,TRBD1,CSARQGYEQYF,TGCAGTGCTCGACAGGGTTACGAGCAGTACTTC
TRBV7-8,NA,TRBJ1-1,NA,CASSLGTGLNTEAFF,TGTGCCAGCAGCTTAGGCACAGGGCTGAACACTGAAGCTTTCTTT
TRBV6-5,NA,TRBJ1-5,NA,CASSWGVEGQPQHF,TGTGCCAGCAGTTGGGGGGTGGAGGGTCAGCCCCAGCATTTT
TRBV6-6,NA,TRBJ2-2,NA,CASSYSTSPAGELFF,TGTGCCAGCAGTTACTCGACAAGCCCGGCAGGGGAGCTGTTTTTT
TRBV6-5,NA,TRBJ2-5,NA,CASSYSGQGNQETQYF,TGTGCCAGCAGTTACTCGGGGCAGGGAAATCAAGAGACCCAGTACTTC
TRBV5-1,NA,TRBJ2-5,NA,CASSLGTHEETQYF,TGCGCCAGCAGCTTGGGGACACATGAAGAGACCCAGTACTTC
TRBV28,NA,TRBJ2-6,TRBD2,CASRLTRTSGDSGANVLTF,TGTGCCAGCAGGCTTACTAGGACTAGCGGAGACTCTGGGGCCAACGTCCTGACTTTC
TRBV7-2,NA,TRBJ2-5,TRBD2,CASTWTSGGKETQYF,TGTGCCAGCACCTGGACTAGCGGGGGAAAAGAGACCCAGTACTTC
TRBV7-9,NA,TRBJ1-2,NA,CASSLGVSGHYGYTF,TGTGCCAGCAGCTTAGGGGTCAGCGGCCACTATGGCTACACCTTC
TRBV5-1,few,TRBJ1-1,NA,CASSSDGRNTEAFF,TGCGCCAGCAGCTCGGACGGGAGAAACACTGAAGCTTTCTTT
TRBV2,NA,TRBJ2-1,TRBD2,CASSEMGGVWNEQFF,TGTGCCAGCAGTGAAATGGGAGGGGTCTGGAATGAGCAGTTCTTC
TRBV28,NA,TRBJ1-4,TRBD1,CASRRTGVGEKLFF,TGTGCCAGCAGAAGGACAGGGGTGGGTGAAAAACTGTTTTTT
TRBV5-6,NA,TRBJ1-2,NA,CASSFQGDYGYTF,TGTGCCAGCAGCTTCCAGGGTGACTATGGCTACACCTTC
TRBV6-1,NA,TRBJ1-1,NA,CAAGGTEAFF,TGTGCAGCGGGGGGCACTGAAGCTTTCTTT
TRBV18,NA,TRBJ2-2,NA,CASSPMAPNTGELFF,TGTGCCAGCTCACCAATGGCACCAAACACCGGGGAGCTGTTTTTT